This entry concerns a single TCR beta chain. Trimming cost V 3 bases and J 0 bases, with 8 bases left between them. Germline lookup yields CDR1 SGHNT and CDR2 YYREEE (reference sequence). The CDR3 consists of 14 residues. This sample is drawn from a study of blood T cell repertoires in COVID-19. On the study more broadly: T cells, B-cell-depleted T cells, or PBMCs provided the cDNA or gDNA that served as material.

The table came from immunoSEQ multiplex PCR; TCRdb's copy has only in-frame clones and leaves some out. The sample consists of roughly 60,000 clones, 85% of them appearing once. The chain carries TRBV5-4 and TRBJ2-3; no reliable D call. The clonotype comes from a human donor in a cohort sampled during active COVID-19. The sequencing input was peripheral blood. CDR3 bases: TGTGCCAGCAGCTCATCGACTAGCACAGATACGCAGTATTTT. It encodes CASSSSTSTDTQYF.